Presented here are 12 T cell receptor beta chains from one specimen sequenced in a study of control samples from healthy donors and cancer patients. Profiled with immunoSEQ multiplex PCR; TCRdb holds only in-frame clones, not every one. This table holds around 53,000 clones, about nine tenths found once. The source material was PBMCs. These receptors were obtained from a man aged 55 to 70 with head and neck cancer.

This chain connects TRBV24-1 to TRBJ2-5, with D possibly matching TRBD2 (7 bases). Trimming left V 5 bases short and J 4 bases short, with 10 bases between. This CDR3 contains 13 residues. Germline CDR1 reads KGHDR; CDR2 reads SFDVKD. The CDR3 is CATSGGGGETQYF. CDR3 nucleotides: TGTGCCACCAGTGGAGGGGGGGGAGAGACCCAGTACTTC.

CDR3 bases: TGTGCCAGCAGCCGAAGGACAGGGGACGGAGAGACCCAGTACTTC. Its translation: CASSRRTGDGETQYF. This chain joins TRBV5-5 and TRBJ2-5; 9 positions match TRBD1. The germline gives CDR1 SGHKS, CDR2 YYEKEE (reference sequence). The CDR3 extends over 15 amino acids. The V and J ends lost 4 bases and 4 bases, in that order; junction bases with no gene match: 8.

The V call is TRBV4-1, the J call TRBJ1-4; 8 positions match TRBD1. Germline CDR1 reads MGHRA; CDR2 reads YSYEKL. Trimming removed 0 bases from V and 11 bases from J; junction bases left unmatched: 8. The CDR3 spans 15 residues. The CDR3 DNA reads TGCGCCAGCAGCCAAGAGGGTACAGGGGGACGCAAACTGTTTTTT. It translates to CASSQEGTGGRKLFF.

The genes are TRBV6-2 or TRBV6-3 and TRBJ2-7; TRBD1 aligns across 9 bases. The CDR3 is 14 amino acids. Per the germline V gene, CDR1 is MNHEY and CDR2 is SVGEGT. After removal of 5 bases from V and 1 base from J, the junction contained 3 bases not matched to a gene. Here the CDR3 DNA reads TGTGCCAGCAGTAGACAGGGGGAATCCTACGAGCAGTACTTC. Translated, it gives CASSRQGESYEQYF.

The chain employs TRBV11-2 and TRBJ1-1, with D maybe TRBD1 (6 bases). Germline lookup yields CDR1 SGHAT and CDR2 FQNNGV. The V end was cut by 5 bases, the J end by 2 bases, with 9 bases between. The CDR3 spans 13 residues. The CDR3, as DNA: TGTGCCAGCAGCGAACAGGGTAACACTGAAGCTTTCTTT. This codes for CASSEQGNTEAFF.

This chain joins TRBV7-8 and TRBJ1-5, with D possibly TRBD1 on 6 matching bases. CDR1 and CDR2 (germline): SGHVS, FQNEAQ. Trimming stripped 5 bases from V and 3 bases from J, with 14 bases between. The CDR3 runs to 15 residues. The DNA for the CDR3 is TGTGCCAGCAGCCGCGCACAGGGACACAATCAGCCCCAGCATTTT. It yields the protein CASSRAQGHNQPQHF.

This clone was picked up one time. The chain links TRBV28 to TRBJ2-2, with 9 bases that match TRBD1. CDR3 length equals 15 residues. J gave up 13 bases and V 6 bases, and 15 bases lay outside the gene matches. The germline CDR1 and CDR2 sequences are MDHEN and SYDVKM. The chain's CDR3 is CASSGAGTGSLGLFF. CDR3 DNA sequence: TGTGCCAGCAGCGGAGCCGGGACAGGGTCGTTAGGGCTGTTTTTT.

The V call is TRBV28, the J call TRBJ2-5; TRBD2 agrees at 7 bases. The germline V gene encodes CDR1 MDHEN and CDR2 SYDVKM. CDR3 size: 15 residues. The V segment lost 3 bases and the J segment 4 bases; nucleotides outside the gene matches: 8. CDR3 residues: CASSFADPGGETQYF. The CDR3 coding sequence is TGTGCCAGCAGTTTTGCCGACCCGGGAGGAGAGACCCAGTACTTC.

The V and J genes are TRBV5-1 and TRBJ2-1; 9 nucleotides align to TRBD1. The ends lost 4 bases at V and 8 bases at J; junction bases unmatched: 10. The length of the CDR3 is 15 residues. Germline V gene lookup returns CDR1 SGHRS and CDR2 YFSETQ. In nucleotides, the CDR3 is TGCGCCAGCAGCCTGACGACAGGGGGTATCGATGAGCAGTTCTTC. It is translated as CASSLTTGGIDEQFF.

The CDR3 nucleotides read TGTGCCAGCAGTGTAATCGCCTTTGGGCAGTTCTTC. Its translation: CASSVIAFGQFF. The rearrangement uses TRBV2 and TRBJ2-1; no definite D call. This CDR3 spans 12 amino acids. The germline V and J ends were trimmed by 4 bases and 12 bases, with 13 bases remaining between them. CDR1 is SNHLY and CDR2 is FYNNEI in the germline V gene.

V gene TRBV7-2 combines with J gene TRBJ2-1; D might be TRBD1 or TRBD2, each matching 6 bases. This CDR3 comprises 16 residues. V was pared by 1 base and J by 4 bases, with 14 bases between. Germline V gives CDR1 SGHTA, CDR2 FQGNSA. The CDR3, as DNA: TGTGCCAGCAGCTTAGTGTCGGGGGCGGGTTACAATGAGCAGTTCTTC. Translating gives CASSLVSGAGYNEQFF.

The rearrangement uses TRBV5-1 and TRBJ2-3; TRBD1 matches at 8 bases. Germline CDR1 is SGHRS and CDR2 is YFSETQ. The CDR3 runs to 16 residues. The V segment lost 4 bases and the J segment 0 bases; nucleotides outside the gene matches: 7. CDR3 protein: CASSLGTGTSTDTQYF. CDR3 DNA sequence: TGCGCCAGCAGCCTGGGGACAGGAACTAGCACAGATACGCAGTATTTT.